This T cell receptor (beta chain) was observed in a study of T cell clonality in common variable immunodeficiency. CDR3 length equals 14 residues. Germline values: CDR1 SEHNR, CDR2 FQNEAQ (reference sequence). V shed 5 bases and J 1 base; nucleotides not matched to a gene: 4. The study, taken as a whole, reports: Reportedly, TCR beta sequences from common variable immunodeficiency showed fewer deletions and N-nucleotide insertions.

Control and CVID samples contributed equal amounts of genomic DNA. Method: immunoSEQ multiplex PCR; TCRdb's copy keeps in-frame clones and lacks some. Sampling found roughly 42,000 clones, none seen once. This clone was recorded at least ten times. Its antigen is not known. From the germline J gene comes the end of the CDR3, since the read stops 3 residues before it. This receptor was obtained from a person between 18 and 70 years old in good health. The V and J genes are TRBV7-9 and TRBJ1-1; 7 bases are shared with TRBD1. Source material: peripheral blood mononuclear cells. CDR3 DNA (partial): TGTGCCAGCAGCGGGGGGACAGCGAACACTGAA. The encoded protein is CASSGGTANTE. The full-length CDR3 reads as CASSGGTANTEAFF.